This record looks at one T cell receptor beta chain sequence and its context. The data are from a study of blood T cell repertoires in COVID-19. Study information: Samples of COVID-19 (acute and convalescent) were obtained from the United States, Italy and Spain. From T cells, B-cell-depleted T cells, or PBMCs came the material, which was cDNA or gDNA.

CDR3 length: 14 amino acids. Deletions cut 5 bases from V and 4 bases from J, with 12 bases between. Germline CDR1 MNHEY, CDR2 SVGAGI. This table comes from immunoSEQ multiplex PCR, and its TCRdb copy is limited to in-frame clones, with some not included. The repertoire holds under 500,000 clones, about 85% seen once, with 1.5% to 2% in the top ten. Categorization into cohorts depended on clinical history that participants reported. This clonotype was obtained from a woman aged 18-29 years with acute COVID-19. The specimen sequenced was PBMCs or T cells enriched from blood (not recorded which). The rearrangement uses TRBV6-5 and TRBJ1-3; the D is unclear. CDR3 region: CASSLIMEGNTIYF. CDR3 DNA sequence: TGTGCCAGCAGTCTTATTATGGAGGGAAACACCATATATTTT.